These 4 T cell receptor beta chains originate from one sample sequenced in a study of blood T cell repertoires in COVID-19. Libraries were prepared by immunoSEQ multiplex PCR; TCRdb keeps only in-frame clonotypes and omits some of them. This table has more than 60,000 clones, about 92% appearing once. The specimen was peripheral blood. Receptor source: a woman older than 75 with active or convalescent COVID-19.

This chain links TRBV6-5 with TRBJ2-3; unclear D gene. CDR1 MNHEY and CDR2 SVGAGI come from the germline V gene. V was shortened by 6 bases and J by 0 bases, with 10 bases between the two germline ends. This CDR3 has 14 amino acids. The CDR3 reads CASSLSVSTDTQYF. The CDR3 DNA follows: TGTGCCAGCAGCCTCAGTGTTAGCACAGATACGCAGTATTTT.

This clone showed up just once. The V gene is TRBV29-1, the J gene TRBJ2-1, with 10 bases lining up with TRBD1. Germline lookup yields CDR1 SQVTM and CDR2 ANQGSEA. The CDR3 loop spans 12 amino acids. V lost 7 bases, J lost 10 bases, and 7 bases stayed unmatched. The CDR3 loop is CSDRQGAGEQFF. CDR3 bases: TGCAGCGACCGACAGGGGGCGGGAGAGCAGTTCTTC.

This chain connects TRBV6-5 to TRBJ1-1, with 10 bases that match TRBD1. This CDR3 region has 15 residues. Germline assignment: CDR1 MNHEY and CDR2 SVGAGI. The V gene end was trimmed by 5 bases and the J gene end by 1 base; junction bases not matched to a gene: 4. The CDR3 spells CASSLRTGGNTEAFF. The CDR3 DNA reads TGTGCCAGCAGTCTCCGGACAGGGGGGAACACTGAAGCTTTCTTT.

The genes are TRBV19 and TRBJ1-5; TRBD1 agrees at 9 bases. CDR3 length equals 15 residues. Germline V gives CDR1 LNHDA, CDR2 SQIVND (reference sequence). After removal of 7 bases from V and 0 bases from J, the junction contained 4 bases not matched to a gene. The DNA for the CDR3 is TGTGCCAGTAAGGACAGGGGCCGTAGCAATCAGCCCCAGCATTTT. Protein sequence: CASKDRGRSNQPQHF.